This T cell receptor (beta chain) was sequenced during a study of shared clonotypes between healthy human individuals. Looking at the study overall: Sampling drew on donors who were two women and a few men aged 18 to 49. Per donor, three plates held CD4 naive cells, three held CD4 memory, two held CD8 naive and one held CD8 memory. Study conclusions and caveats: The four-donor shared clonotypes exceeded non-shared clonotypes in generation probability, with non-shared ones scoring lower. Tissues were not sampled, only blood, and their repertoires likely differ.

In regard to this clone: Its antigen remains unidentified.

Sequencing used immunoSEQ multiplex PCR; TCRdb keeps in-frame clones, though not all of them. Of roughly 1 million clones detected, 75% to 80% appear once; the ten largest clones hold under 0.6%. The V gene's germline CDR1 is SGHNT and CDR2 YYREEE (reference sequence). Deletions cut 1 base from V and 2 bases from J, with 12 bases between. There are 15 residues in the CDR3. The sequencing input was memory CD4+ T cells from PBMCs. Regarding subset: CD45RA-negative fraction. The chain carries TRBV5-4 and TRBJ1-2; TRBD1 might be the D (6 bases). This receptor was obtained from a man aged 18 to 30 in good health. Some clones in this sample may be carry-over from other donors' samples. The CDR3 region is CASSLSRGANYGYTF. CDR3 DNA: TGTGCCAGCAGCTTGAGCAGGGGCGCGAACTATGGCTACACCTTC. Based on the CDR3 plus reference TRBV5-4 and TRBJ1-2, the full variable domain is ETGVTQSPTHLIKTRGQQVTLRCSSQSGHNTVSWYQQALGQGPQFIFQYYREEENGRGNFPPRFSGLQFPNYSSELNVNALELDDSALYLCASSLSRGANYGYTFGSGTRLTVV.